A selection of T cell receptor beta chains follows, all from one sample in a study of T cell responses to AZD1222 COVID-19 vaccine. Clones were sequenced by immunoSEQ multiplex PCR, and TCRdb holds only the in-frame ones, with some missing. Of roughly 97,000 clones in the sample, about nine tenths were seen once. The starting material was peripheral blood, obtained on day 0 of AZD1222 vaccination. The source is an adult in good health. Each CDR3 is given with its conserved first and last residue. D genes are given only for firm matches. Only some rows state a clone size, as once, few, many or a class for expanded clones.

. | TRBJ1-2 | TRBV7-3 | TRBD1 | TGTGCCAGCAGCCTAAATTCCGGGACAGGTTATGGCTACACCTTC | CASSLNSGTGYGYTF
. | TRBJ1-1 | TRBV6-6 | . | TGTGCCACCGATCTGAGGGGCACTGAAGCTTTCTTT | CATDLRGTEAFF
. | TRBJ2-3 | TRBV2 | . | TGTGCCAGCAAACTTAGTGGGGGGACCCGCACAGATACGCAGTATTTT | CASKLSGGTRTDTQYF
. | TRBJ1-1 | TRBV18 | TRBD1 | TGTGCCAGCTCACCGATACCGACAGGGGCTGAAGCTTTCTTT | CASSPIPTGAEAFF
once | TRBJ1-1 | TRBV3-1/TRBV3-2 | . | TGTGCCAGCAGCCAATCGGGAATGAACACTGAAGCTTTCTTT | CASSQSGMNTEAFF
. | TRBJ2-2 | TRBV27 | . | TGTGCCAGCAGTTTATCCGCTAGTGGGGGGGCAGGCGGCGGGGAGCTGTTTTTT | CASSLSASGGAGGGELFF
once | TRBJ1-1 | TRBV4-1 | . | TGCGCCAGCAGCCAAGGGAGTTTGGGCATTCAGAACACTGAAGCTTTCTTT | CASSQGSLGIQNTEAFF
. | TRBJ1-4 | TRBV9 | . | TGTGCCAGCAGCGTAAGCGGCGGTAATGAAAAACTGTTTTTT | CASSVSGGNEKLFF
once | TRBJ2-7 | TRBV5-1 | TRBD1 | TGCGCCAGCAGCTTGACAGGGGAACACGAGCAGTACTTC | CASSLTGEHEQYF
. | TRBJ2-3 | TRBV5-1 | . | TGCGCCAGCAGCTTGGGACAGACTAGCACAGATACGCAGTATTTT | CASSLGQTSTDTQYF
. | TRBJ2-2 | TRBV6-5 | . | TGTGCCAGCACTGGAGGGGGGCGGGGCACCGGGGAGCTGTTTTTT | CASTGGGRGTGELFF
. | TRBJ2-3 | TRBV7-6 | TRBD2 | TGTGCCAGCAGCTCCCATCCGACGGGGGGGCCGGGCACAGATACGCAGTATTTT | CASSSHPTGGPGTDTQYF
. | TRBJ1-2 | TRBV3-1/TRBV3-2 | . | TGTGCCAGCAGCCAGGGGTACAGCCGTCCCTTGTACTATGGCTACACCTTC | CASSQGYSRPLYYGYTF
. | TRBJ2-7 | TRBV5-1 | . | TGCGCCAGCAGCTTGGCAACCCGCAGGGGTGACTACGAGCAGTACTTC | CASSLATRRGDYEQYF
few | TRBJ2-1 | TRBV9 | . | TGTGCCAGCAGCGGCGAAGGTGGGCAGGGGATTGGCGATGAGCAGTTCTTC | CASSGEGGQGIGDEQFF
. | TRBJ2-7 | TRBV7-9 | . | TGTGCCAGCAGGGACTCCTACGAGCAGTACTTC | CASRDSYEQYF
. | TRBJ2-3 | TRBV7-3 | TRBD2 | TGTGCCAGCAGCCTGGGGGGGACCCCGCGGGCAGATACGCAGTATTTT | CASSLGGTPRADTQYF
. | TRBJ1-3 | TRBV27 | . | TGTGCCAGCAGTTCCAGGGTCTCTGGAAACACCATATATTTT | CASSSRVSGNTIYF
. | TRBJ2-1 | TRBV12-3/TRBV12-4 | . | TGTGCCAGCAGGCCAGGGGAGTACAATGAGCAGTTCTTC | CASRPGEYNEQFF
. | TRBJ1-5 | TRBV18 | TRBD1 | TGTGCCAGCTCACCTAGGGACAGACATGGGTCGGGGCCCCAGCATTTT | CASSPRDRHGSGPQHF
. | TRBJ1-2 | TRBV14 | . | TGTGCCAGCAGCCAAGATTTGAGCGGGGACTATGGCTACACCTTC | CASSQDLSGDYGYTF
. | TRBJ1-1 | TRBV12-3/TRBV12-4 | . | TGTGCCAGCAGAGTTTGGGGGTACACTGAAGCTTTCTTT | CASRVWGYTEAFF
. | TRBJ1-1 | TRBV6-5 | TRBD1 | TGTGCCACCGGGACAGGGATAGAGTACACTGAAGCTTTCTTT | CATGTGIEYTEAFF
. | TRBJ2-5 | TRBV5-6 | . | TGTGCCAGCAGCTTTAGGGAGACCCAGTACTTC | CASSFRETQYF
once | TRBJ1-1 | TRBV7-2 | TRBD1 | TGTGCCAGCAGCTTACGTTTGGGACAGGGGGCCGGCACTGAAGCTTTCTTT | CASSLRLGQGAGTEAFF
. | TRBJ2-7 | TRBV24-1 | TRBD1 | TGTGCCACCAGTGTCCCCCTAAGGGACAGGGGTAACGAGCAGTACTTC | CATSVPLRDRGNEQYF
. | TRBJ2-5 | TRBV3-1/TRBV3-2 | TRBD1 | TGTGCCAGCAGCCAATGGAAGGGGACAGATGAGGAGACCCAGTACTTC | CASSQWKGTDEETQYF
. | TRBJ1-4 | TRBV9 | . | TGTGCCAGCAGCGCAGGGAAGGGGGGTGAAAAACTGTTTTTT | CASSAGKGGEKLFF
. | TRBJ1-1 | TRBV12-3/TRBV12-4 | . | TGTGCCAGCAGTCCTGGGATGTTAGCTGAAGCTTTCTTT | CASSPGMLAEAFF
. | TRBJ1-5 | TRBV2 | . | TGTGCCAGCAGTGATCAAGGGCTCCAGCATTTT | CASSDQGLQHF
. | TRBJ2-7 | TRBV5-4 | . | TGTGCCAGCACCGAAGGGGGAGCGGATTACGAGCAGTACTTC | CASTEGGADYEQYF